This T cell receptor beta chain was captured by sequencing in a study of OX40 agonist ivuxolimab in advanced cancers. Overall study: Every 2 weeks, patients received ivuxolimab intravenously, dosed at 0.01 to 10 mg/kg.

The CDR3 contains 15 residues. CDR1 is SGHAT and CDR2 is FQNNGV in the germline V gene. V was clipped by 5 bases and J by 9 bases; unmatched bases: 11. The repertoire was sequenced with immunoSEQ multiplex PCR; TCRdb's copy has only in-frame clones and lacks some. The profile shows 65,000 to 80,000 clones, roughly 80% of them singletons. The receptor was isolated from an adult with an advanced solid tumor such as melanoma, head and neck, liver or kidney cancer. V usage is TRBV11-2 and J usage is TRBJ2-1; TRBD2 agrees at 9 bases. Source: CD4+ or CD8+ T cells sorted from blood, taken in a trial of the OX40 agonist ivuxolimab. This CDR3 reads CASSPGLAGSFEQFF. For the CDR3, the DNA is TGTGCCAGCAGCCCTGGCCTAGCGGGATCATTTGAGCAGTTCTTC.